This TCR beta chain appears in the sequencing data of a study of cytomegalovirus exposure and HLA in healthy donors. Whole-study results and caveats: Later analysis demonstrated an association between a missense DCLRE1C variant and TCR beta V- and J-gene trimming. More clonal expansion characterized HLA-associated TCR beta chains than equally common others in a later analysis.

Of note for this clone: The target antigen is unknown.

This PCR relied on a set of 60 Vbeta primers and 13 Jbeta primers. Measured with immunoSEQ multiplex PCR; TCRdb has only the in-frame clones, and not every one. The sample gives fewer than 200,000 clones, 80% to 85% of which show up once; about 2.3% is in the top ten. The CDR3 totals 16 residues. Germline CDR1 and CDR2: SGHRS and YFSETQ. V was shortened by 0 bases and J by 3 bases, with 14 bases between the two germline ends. This chain joins TRBV5-1 and TRBJ2-3, with no clear D. This TCR was sampled from a woman in her 30s in good health and CMV-seronegative. The sample taken for sequencing was PBMCs. As DNA, the CDR3 is TGCGCCAGCAGCTTGGAATTACAGAAGGCGACAGATACGCAGTATTTT. Translation: CASSLELQKATDTQYF.